The T cell receptor beta chain under discussion was sequenced for a study of blood T cells in healthy people across ages. The CDR3 length is 17 residues. V dropped 2 bases and J dropped 2; count of bases not matched to a gene: 11. Germline CDR1 and CDR2: LGHNA and YNFKEQ. Study-wide findings and caveats: Per million T cells, TCR beta diversity dropped roughly linearly as age increased.

This clonotype was counted only a few times. Its antigen is unknown. The authors ran a second PCR of roughly 6 to 12 cycles using a sample-barcoded 5' primer and a J-beta primer mix. TCRdb re-derived calls from the 5' RACE reads in MiXCR, one entry per CDR3 protein. Of 2 million or so distinct CDR3 sequences in the sample, 49% were seen once. What was sequenced was blood. The TCR was taken from a woman in her forties in good health. V usage is TRBV4-2 and J usage is TRBJ2-5, with TRBD1 matching 7 bases. The CDR3 DNA follows: TGTGCCAGCAGCCAAACAACAGGGTCAGGGGGACAAGAGACCCAGTACTTC. Translation: CASSQTTGSGGQETQYF.